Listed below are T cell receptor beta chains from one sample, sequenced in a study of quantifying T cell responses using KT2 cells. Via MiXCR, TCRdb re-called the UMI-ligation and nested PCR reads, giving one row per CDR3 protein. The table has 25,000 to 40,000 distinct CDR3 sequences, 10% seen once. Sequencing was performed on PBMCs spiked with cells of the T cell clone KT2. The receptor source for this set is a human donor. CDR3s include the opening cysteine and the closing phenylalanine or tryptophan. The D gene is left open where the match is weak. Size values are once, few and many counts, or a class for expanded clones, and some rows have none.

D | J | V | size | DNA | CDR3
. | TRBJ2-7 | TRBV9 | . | TGTGCCAGCAGCGTAGATCCGGCAGGCGCGGGCTACGAGCAGTACTTC | CASSVDPAGAGYEQYF
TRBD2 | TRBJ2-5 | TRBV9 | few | TGTGCCAGCAGCGTAGGTGCTAGCGGGGGGGTCCGGGAGACCCAGTACTTC | CASSVGASGGVRETQYF
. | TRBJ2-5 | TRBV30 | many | TGTGCCTGGAGTGTACCTGGGCAAGAGACCCAGTACTTC | CAWSVPGQETQYF
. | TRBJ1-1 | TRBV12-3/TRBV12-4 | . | TGTGCCAGCAGGCAGAGCTCGCCCACTGAAGCTTTCTTT | CASRQSSPTEAFF
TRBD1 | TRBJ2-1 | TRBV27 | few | TGTGCCAGCAGTTTATTCGGTCAGGGGGCAACCTACAATGAGCAGTTCTTC | CASSLFGQGATYNEQFF
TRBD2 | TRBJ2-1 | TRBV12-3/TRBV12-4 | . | TGTGCCAGCAGTTTATATGGGGGGGAGAGGTCCTACAATGAGCAGTTCTTC | CASSLYGGERSYNEQFF
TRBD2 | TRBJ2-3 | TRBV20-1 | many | TGCAGTGCAAAAAGGGGGCTAGCGGGACAAGATACGCAGTATTTT | CSAKRGLAGQDTQYF
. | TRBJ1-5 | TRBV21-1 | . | TGTGCCAGCAGCAAAGAGTGGTTAGCGGGCGGGTATCAGCCCCAGCATTTT | CASSKEWLAGGYQPQHF
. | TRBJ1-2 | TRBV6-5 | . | TGTGCCAGCTGGGAGGCAGGCGACACCTATGGCTACACCTTC | CASWEAGDTYGYTF
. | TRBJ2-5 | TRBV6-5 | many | TGTGCCAGCAGAAGGACAGTACAAGAGACCCAGTACTTC | CASRRTVQETQYF